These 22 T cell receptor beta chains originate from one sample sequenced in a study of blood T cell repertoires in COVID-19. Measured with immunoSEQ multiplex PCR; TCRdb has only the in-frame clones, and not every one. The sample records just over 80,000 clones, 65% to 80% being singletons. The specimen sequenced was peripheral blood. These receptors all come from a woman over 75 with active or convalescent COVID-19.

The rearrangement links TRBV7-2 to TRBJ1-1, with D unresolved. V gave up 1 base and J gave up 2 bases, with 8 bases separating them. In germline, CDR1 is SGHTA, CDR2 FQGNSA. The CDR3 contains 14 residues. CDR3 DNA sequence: TGTGCCAGCAGCTTAGTCGCGGATAACACTGAAGCTTTCTTT. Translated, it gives CASSLVADNTEAFF.

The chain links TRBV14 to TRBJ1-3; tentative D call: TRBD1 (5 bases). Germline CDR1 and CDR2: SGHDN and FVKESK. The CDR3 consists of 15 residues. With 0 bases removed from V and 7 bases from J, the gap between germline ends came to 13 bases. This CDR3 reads CASSQDRALRNTIYF. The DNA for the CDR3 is TGTGCCAGCAGCCAAGACAGGGCACTGCGTAACACCATATATTTT.

CDR3 sequence (DNA): TGTGCCAGCAGTTCAGGACTGGTGGGAGATGAGCAGTTCTTC. This sequence encodes CASSSGLVGDEQFF. The gene calls are TRBV27 and TRBJ2-1; tentative D call: TRBD2 (5 bases). In germline, CDR1 is MNHEY, CDR2 SMNVEV (reference sequence). The V gene lost 4 bases and the J gene lost 8 bases, with 15 bases spanning the gap. The CDR3 totals 14 residues.

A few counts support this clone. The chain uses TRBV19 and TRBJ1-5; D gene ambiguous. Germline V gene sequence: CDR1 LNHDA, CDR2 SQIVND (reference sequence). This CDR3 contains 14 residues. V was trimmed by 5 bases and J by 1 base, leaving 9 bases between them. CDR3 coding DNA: TGTGCCAGTAGTTACCAGGCGAGCAATCAGCCCCAGCATTTT. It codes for CASSYQASNQPQHF.

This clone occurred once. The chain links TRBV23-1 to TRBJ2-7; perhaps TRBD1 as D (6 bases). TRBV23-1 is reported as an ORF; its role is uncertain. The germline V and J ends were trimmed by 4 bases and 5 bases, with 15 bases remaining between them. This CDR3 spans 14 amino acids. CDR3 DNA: TGCGCCAGCAGTCGACTAAGGGGGTTCCACGAGCAGTACTTC. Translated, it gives CASSRLRGFHEQYF.

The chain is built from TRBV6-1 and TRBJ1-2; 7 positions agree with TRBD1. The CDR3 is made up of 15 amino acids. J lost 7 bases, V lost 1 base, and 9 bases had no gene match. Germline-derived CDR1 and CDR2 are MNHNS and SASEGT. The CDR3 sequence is CASSEEGAGSGGYTF. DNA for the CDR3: TGTGCCAGCAGTGAAGAGGGGGCAGGGTCGGGTGGCTACACCTTC.

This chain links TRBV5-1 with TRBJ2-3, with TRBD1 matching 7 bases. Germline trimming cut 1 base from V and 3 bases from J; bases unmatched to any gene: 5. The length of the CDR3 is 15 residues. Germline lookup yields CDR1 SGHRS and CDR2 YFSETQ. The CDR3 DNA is TGCGCCAGCAGCTTGACCGGACAGGAGACAGATACGCAGTATTTT. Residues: CASSLTGQETDTQYF.

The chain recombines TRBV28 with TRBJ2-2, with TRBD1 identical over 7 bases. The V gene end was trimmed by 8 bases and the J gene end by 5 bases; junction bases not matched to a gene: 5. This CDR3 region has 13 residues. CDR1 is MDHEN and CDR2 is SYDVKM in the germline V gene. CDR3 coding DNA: TGTGCCAGCGGACAGGCCCAAACCGGGGAGCTGTTTTTT. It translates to CASGQAQTGELFF.

The CDR3 sequence: CASSLGQGNTGELFF. The DNA of the CDR3 is TGCGCCAGCAGCTTGGGACAGGGGAACACCGGGGAGCTGTTTTTT. This chain joins TRBV5-1 and TRBJ2-2, with TRBD1 identical over 7 bases. From germline, CDR1 is SGHRS and CDR2 YFSETQ. The CDR3 is made up of 15 amino acids. The J segment lost 1 base and the V segment lost 0 bases, leaving 0 bases of the junction unmatched. The full variable domain, its missing parts supplied by reference TRBV5-1 and TRBJ2-2, is KAGVTQTPRYLIKTRGQQVTLSCSPISGHRSVSWYQQTPGQGLQFLFEYFSETQRNKGNFPGRFSGRQFSNSRSEMNVSTLELGDSALYLCASSLGQGNTGELFFGEGSRLTVL.

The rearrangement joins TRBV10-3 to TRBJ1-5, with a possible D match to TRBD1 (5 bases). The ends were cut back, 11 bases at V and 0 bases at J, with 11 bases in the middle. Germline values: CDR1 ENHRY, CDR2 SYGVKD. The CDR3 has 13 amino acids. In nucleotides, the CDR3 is TGTGCCGCGGGGACGGATAGCAATCAGCCCCAGCATTTT. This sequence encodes CAAGTDSNQPQHF.

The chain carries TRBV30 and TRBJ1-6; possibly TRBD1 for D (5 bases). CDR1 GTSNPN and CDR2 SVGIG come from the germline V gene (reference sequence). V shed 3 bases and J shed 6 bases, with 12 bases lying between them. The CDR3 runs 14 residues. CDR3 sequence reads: CAWRTRDSNSPLHF. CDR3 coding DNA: TGTGCCTGGAGGACCCGGGACTCTAATTCACCCCTCCACTTT.

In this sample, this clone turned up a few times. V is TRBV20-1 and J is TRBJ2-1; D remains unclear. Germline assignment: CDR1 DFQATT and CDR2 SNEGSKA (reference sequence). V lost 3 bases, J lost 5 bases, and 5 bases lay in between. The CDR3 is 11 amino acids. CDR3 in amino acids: CSARADNEQFF. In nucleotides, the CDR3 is TGCAGTGCTAGGGCGGACAATGAGCAGTTCTTC.

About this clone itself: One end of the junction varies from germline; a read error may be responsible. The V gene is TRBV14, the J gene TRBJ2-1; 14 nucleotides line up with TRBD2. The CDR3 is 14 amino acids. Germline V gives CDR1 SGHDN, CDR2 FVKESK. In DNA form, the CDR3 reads TGTGCCAGCAGCCAAGGGACTAGCGGGGGGCCACGTGTCTTC. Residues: CASSQGTSGGPRVF.

CDR3: CASRPTGANSPLHF. The CDR3 DNA reads TGTGCCAGCAGACCCACAGGGGCGAATTCACCCCTCCACTTT. This chain uses TRBV7-2 with TRBJ1-6; the match to TRBD1 covers 7 bases. V shed 6 bases, J shed 7 bases, and the junction held 6 bases outside the gene matches. The length of the CDR3 is 14 residues. Germline CDR1 reads SGHTA; CDR2 reads FQGNSA.

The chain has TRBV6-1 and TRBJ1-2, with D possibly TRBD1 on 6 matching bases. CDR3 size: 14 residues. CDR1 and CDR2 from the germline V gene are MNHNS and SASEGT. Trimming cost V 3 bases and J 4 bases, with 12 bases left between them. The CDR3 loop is CASSEPGHLYGYTF. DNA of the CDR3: TGTGCCAGCAGTGAGCCGGGACACCTCTATGGCTACACCTTC.

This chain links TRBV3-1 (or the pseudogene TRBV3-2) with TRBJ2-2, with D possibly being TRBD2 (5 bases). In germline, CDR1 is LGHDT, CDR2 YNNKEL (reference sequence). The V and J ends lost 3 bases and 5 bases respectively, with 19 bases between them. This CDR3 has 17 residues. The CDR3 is CASSQPGRGRETGELFF. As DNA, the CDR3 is TGTGCCAGCAGCCAGCCCGGTCGGGGTAGGGAAACCGGGGAGCTGTTTTTT.

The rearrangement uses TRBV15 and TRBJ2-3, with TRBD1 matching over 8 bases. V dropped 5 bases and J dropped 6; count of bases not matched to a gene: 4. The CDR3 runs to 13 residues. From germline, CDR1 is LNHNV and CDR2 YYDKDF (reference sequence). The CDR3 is CATSARTGDTQYF. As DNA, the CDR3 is TGTGCCACCAGCGCGCGGACAGGGGATACGCAGTATTTT.

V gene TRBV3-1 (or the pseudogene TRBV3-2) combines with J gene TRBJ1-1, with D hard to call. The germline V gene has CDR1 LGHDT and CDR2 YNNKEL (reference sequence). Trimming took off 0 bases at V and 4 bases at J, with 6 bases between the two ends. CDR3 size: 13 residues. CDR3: CASSQEEGTEAFF. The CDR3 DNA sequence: TGTGCCAGCAGCCAAGAGGAGGGCACTGAAGCTTTCTTT.

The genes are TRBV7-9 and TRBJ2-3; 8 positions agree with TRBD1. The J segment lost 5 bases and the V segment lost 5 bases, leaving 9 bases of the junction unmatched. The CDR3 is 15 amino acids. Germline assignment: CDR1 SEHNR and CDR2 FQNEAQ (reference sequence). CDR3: CASSPGGHTRDTQYF. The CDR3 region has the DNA TGTGCCAGCAGCCCAGGGGGCCATACCAGAGATACGCAGTATTTT.

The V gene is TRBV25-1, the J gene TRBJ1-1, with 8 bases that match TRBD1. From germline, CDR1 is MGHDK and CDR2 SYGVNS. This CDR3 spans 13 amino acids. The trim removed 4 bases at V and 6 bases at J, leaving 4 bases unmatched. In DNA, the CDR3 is TGTGCCAGCAGTGCTCAGGGGGCCTCTGAAGCTTTCTTT. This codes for CASSAQGASEAFF.

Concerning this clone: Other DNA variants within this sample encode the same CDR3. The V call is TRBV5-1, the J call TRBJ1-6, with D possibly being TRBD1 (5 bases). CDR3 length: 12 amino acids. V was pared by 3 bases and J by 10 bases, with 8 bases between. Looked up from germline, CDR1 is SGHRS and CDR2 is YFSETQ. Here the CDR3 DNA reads TGCGCCAGCAGCTCAGGGTACTCACCCCTCCACTTT. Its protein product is CASSSGYSPLHF.

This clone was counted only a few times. The CDR3: CASSVAGGQETQYF. In DNA, the CDR3 is TGTGCCAGCAGTGTAGCGGGGGGACAAGAGACCCAGTACTTC. This chain links TRBV2 with TRBJ2-5, with 10 bases that match TRBD2. This CDR3 has 14 amino acids. Germline CDR1 reads SNHLY; CDR2 reads FYNNEI. V lost 4 bases to trimming and J lost 2 bases; unmatched junction nucleotides: 1. Filled out from reference TRBV2 and TRBJ2-5, the complete variable domain reads EPEVTQTPSHQVTQMGQEVILRCVPISNHLYFYWYRQILGQKVEFLVSFYNNEISEKSEIFDDQFSVERPDGSNFTLKIRSTKLEDSAMYFCASSVAGGQETQYFGPGTRLLVL.